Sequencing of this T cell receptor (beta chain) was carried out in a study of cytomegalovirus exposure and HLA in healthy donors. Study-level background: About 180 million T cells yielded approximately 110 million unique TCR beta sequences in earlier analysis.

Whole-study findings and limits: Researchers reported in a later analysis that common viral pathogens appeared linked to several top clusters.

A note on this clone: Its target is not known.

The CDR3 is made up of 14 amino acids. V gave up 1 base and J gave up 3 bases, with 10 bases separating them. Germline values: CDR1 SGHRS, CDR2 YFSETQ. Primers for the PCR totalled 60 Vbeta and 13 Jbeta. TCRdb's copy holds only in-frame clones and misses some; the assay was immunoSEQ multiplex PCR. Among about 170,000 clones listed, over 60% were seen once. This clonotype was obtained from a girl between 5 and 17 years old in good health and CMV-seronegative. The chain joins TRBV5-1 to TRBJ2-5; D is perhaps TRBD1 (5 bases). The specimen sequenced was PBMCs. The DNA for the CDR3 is TGCGCCAGCAGCTTGCAGGGTCGGGAAGAGACCCAGTACTTC. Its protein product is CASSLQGREETQYF. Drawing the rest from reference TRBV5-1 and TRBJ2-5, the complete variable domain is KAGVTQTPRYLIKTRGQQVTLSCSPISGHRSVSWYQQTPGQGLQFLFEYFSETQRNKGNFPGRFSGRQFSNSRSEMNVSTLELGDSALYLCASSLQGREETQYFGPGTRLLVL.